This TCR beta chain was documented in a study of T cell responses to AZD1222 COVID-19 vaccine. In regard to this clone: Its antigen is as yet unknown.

Measured with immunoSEQ multiplex PCR; TCRdb has only the in-frame clones, and not every one. Of fewer than 110,000 clones listed, nearly 90% were seen once; the top ten hold approximately 4.8%. Study observations and caveats: Spike-wide vaccine-associated CD4 TCRs dominated at 160-218 and 743-854.

The CDR3 runs 16 residues. V shed 4 bases, J shed 3 bases, and the junction held 8 bases outside the gene matches. CDR1 and CDR2 from the germline V gene are MGHRA and YSYEKL. This specimen consisted of peripheral blood, obtained 28 days after the second AZD1222 dose. The clonotype originates from an adult who received the AZD1222 COVID-19 vaccine. V gene TRBV4-1 combines with J gene TRBJ2-2; 7 bases align to TRBD2. CDR3 amino acids: CASSRLTSEYTGELFF. CDR3 DNA: TGCGCCAGCAGCCGATTAACTAGCGAGTACACCGGGGAGCTGTTTTTT.